This T cell receptor (beta chain) appears in the sequencing data of a study of siplizumab effects on memory and regulatory T cells. Study-level results: A minor fraction of alloreactive clones, and no more, mapped to unstimulated subsets. Suppression by proliferating Tregs derived from siplizumab cultures was not verified.

Notes on this clone: No antigen is known for it.

This table comes from immunoSEQ multiplex PCR, and its TCRdb copy is limited to in-frame clones, with some not included. This sample yields around 100,000 clones, of which approximately 94% are seen a single time; 1% to 1.5% belongs to the top ten. Input material: non-Treg CD4+ T cells sorted from blood. The receptor comes from a human donor in good health.

CDR3 region: CASSVASGTAYEQYF. The CDR3 DNA is TGTGCCAGCAGCGTGGCTAGCGGTACTGCCTACGAGCAGTACTTC. The chain couples TRBV9 to TRBJ2-7; 7 bases line up with TRBD2. This CDR3 region has 15 residues. V lost 2 bases and J lost 2; bases outside the gene matches: 7. Germline loops: CDR1 SGDLS, CDR2 YYNGEE.